Listed below are T cell receptor beta chains from one sample, sequenced in a study of blood T cell repertoires in COVID-19. Assay used: immunoSEQ multiplex PCR; TCRdb lists only in-frame clones, some missing. This table holds 350,000 or so clones, more than 85% found once. Sequencing input: PBMCs or T cells enriched from blood (not recorded which). Receptor source: a young woman who had recovered from COVID-19. Both conserved end residues are part of each CDR3. The order of the fields is J gene, V gene, CDR3 protein.

TRBJ1-1,TRBV7-8,CASSRSQTLNTEAFF
TRBJ2-7,TRBV27,CASSFDRSYEQYF
TRBJ2-3,TRBV7-3,CASSLGLASSTDTQYF
TRBJ1-5,TRBV4-1,CASSQGQGDQPQHF
TRBJ2-5,TRBV5-4,CASSPTGEETQYF
TRBJ1-5,TRBV7-8,CASSYDRPPSNQPQHF
TRBJ1-2,TRBV6-2/TRBV6-3,CASSQGGGYTF
TRBJ2-5,TRBV29-1,CSVEAGRTQYF
TRBJ1-1,TRBV5-1,CASSMGQPNGEAFF
TRBJ2-5,TRBV11-2,CASSPSSGSGIKTQYF
TRBJ2-2,TRBV7-9,CASSPPGQGNTGELFF
TRBJ2-1,TRBV4-2,CASSQEASGSLYEQFF
TRBJ2-1,TRBV2,CASSEFHPAQNGNEQFF
TRBJ2-3,TRBV5-1,CASSLNQRSTDTQYF
TRBJ2-5,TRBV9,CASSRTSKETQYF
TRBJ1-1,TRBV7-3,CASSPSSGSPEAFF
TRBJ2-5,TRBV9,CASSGNLINPTETQYF
TRBJ1-2,TRBV6-1,CASSEPTGGIRGYTF
TRBJ1-5,TRBV28,CASGESGQPQHF
TRBJ1-2,TRBV6-5,CASSSTTGGDYGYTF